The entry below gives a single TCR beta chain sequence along with its context. Its antigen is unknown. There are no base qualities to consult, and no much larger clone falls within one base. On a MiSeq, deep resolution sequencing aimed for a depth between 1 in 1 million and 1 in 200,000 T cells, with each clonotype covered approximately 10x on average. The immunoSEQ hsTCRB Kit was used to generate TCR beta libraries. The source study handled its data this way. The data were analyzed with ImmunoSEQ Analyzer and ImmunoSEQ Data Assistant, and V, D and J gene assignments followed IMGT definitions. Clonality, which ranges from 0 to 1, was calculated as one minus the normalized Shannon entropy of productive rearrangement frequencies. Only overrepresented clonotypes making up at least 0.05% of the repertoire of each patient were included in the public clonotype analysis. Repertoires from about a dozen age-matched healthy donors in immuneACCESS were used as clonality controls. TCRdb took this table from immuneACCESS and kept in-frame rearrangements with V and J called. Such tables lack part of the clones; where checked against another copy, unresolved V genes explain under half of the gap, and the rest is unexplained. Clonal size and the V and J genes are those of that table, whereas D and trimming came from the DNA. A total of 40,000 to 60,000 clones appear in this sample, 45% to 55% of them only once. The top ten clonotypes cover 32% of the sample.

This specimen belongs to a study of cytotoxic CD8 clonotypes in ibrutinib-treated CLL (dated by TCRdb to the early 2020s). With regard to the full study: The cohort had 11 relapsed/refractory and 15 treatment-naive patients; 17 were IGHV unmutated. Partial responses were observed in about 24 patients and complete responses in 2; after a median follow-up of 68 months, remission was maintained in around 14 patients and progression was observed in approximately 12. The response samples were drawn at a median of approximately 11 months into treatment, with a range of about 6 to 40 months. Samples averaged approximately 240,000 productive templates and 90,000 to 95,000 productive rearrangements. Longitudinal samples were obtainable from about 30% of the 86 participants in the trial. Cryopreserved peripheral blood mononuclear cells were obtained prior to treatment, at the time of response, and at either disease progression or sustained remission. Every remission and progressive disease sample was obtained while ibrutinib was still being received by the patients. Summary of the overall study and its limitations: Clonality increased at ibrutinib response, stayed stable in sustained remission, and fell back toward baseline at progression. Public clonotypes were rare and either contracted or stayed stable during treatment, and the rise in clonality at ibrutinib response reflected the expansion of private clonotypes. Lymph node repertoires were not examined, and the timing of sampling was not matched between patients in sustained remission and those whose disease progressed. Baseline clonality was found to be higher than that of age-matched healthy donors and was strongly correlated with circulating CD8+ T-cell counts.

The time point label, as the study defines it: about 11 months on ibrutinib. For TCR beta library preparation, approximately 2 micrograms of genomic DNA was extracted from cryopreserved PBMCs. Longitudinal blood samples from CLL patients on ibrutinib monotherapy were analyzed using high-throughput TCR beta sequencing. The patients took part in an open-label, single-center phase 2 trial of ibrutinib monotherapy. The CDR3 goes from the cysteine to the phenylalanine over 15 residues. Of the read, only the CDR3 DNA is kept; its 45 bases are in frame from base 1. Via the germline V gene, CDR1 is KGHSH and CDR2 LQKENI. Trimming takes 1 base from V and 0 bases from J, and the germline ends sit 6 bases apart.

The TCR originated in a human donor with chronic lymphocytic leukemia. The chain is encoded by TRBV18 joined to TRBJ1-4, with no confidently assigned D gene. The sample in question was PBMCs, obtained after 12 months of ibrutinib treatment. The DNA reads as follows: TGTGCCAGCTCACCACGCGACTCAACTAATGAAAAACTGTTTTTT. Its translation is CASSPRDSTNEKLFF.